This T cell receptor beta chain was identified during a study of blood T cells in healthy people across ages. General study points: Observed TCR beta diversity per million T cells went down as age went up. This fall followed a roughly linear course with age. There were more naive CD4+ cells and higher diversity in long-lived donors than in aged donors.

Combining a sample-barcoded 5' primer with a J-beta primer mix, a second PCR ran for about 7 to 11 cycles. Every cDNA molecule carried a tag from a template-switch adaptor bearing 12 random nucleotides. Using its own MiXCR run on the 5' RACE reads, TCRdb lists one record per CDR3 protein. The table has approximately 810,000 distinct CDR3 sequences, under 40% seen once. Note on this clonotype: Its antigen remains unidentified.

V lost 3 bases, J lost 1 base, and 9 bases lay in between. The CDR3 spans 14 residues. Looked up from germline, CDR1 is ENHRY and CDR2 is SYGVKD. The source is a young man in good health. The rearrangement joins TRBV10-3 to TRBJ1-1; D is unclear. The material sequenced was blood. Here the CDR3 reads CAISDFGENTEAFF. The DNA for the CDR3 is TGTGCCATCAGTGATTTTGGGGAGAACACTGAAGCTTTCTTT.